The rows below give T cell receptor beta chains drawn from one sample of a study of T-cell memory formation after mild COVID-19. TCRdb used MiXCR to reprocess the 5' RACE reads, holding one entry per CDR3 protein. This table holds 400,000 or so distinct CDR3 sequences, 20% found once. Sequenced: PBMCs or a T cell subset sorted from them (not recorded which). The receptor set was obtained from an adult woman who had mild COVID-19 (a few samples of this study predate the infection). Cell type and time point are not known. Both conserved end residues are part of each CDR3. A D gene is named only where the DNA matches it firmly. A clone size is listed for some rows: how often the clone was seen (once, few, many), or a class if it is expanded.

>NA|TRBJ2-5|few|TRBV4-3
CASSQEPTGDGTQYF
TGCGCCAGCAGCCAAGAACCCACGGGGGATGGGACCCAGTACTTC
>TRBD2|TRBJ2-1|few|TRBV20-1
CGGLALVNEQFF
TGCGGGGGACTAGCTCTGGTCAATGAGCAGTTCTTC
>NA|TRBJ1-1|few|TRBV6-1
CASSDRDARRAFF
TGTGCCAGCAGCGACCGGGACGCCCGTCGAGCTTTCTTT
>TRBD2|TRBJ2-5|few|TRBV3-1
CASSQESNVRPSIKGTSGRETQYF
TGTGCCAGCAGCCAAGAGTCTAACGTCCGGCCAAGCATAAAAGGGACTAGCGGGAGAGAGACCCAGTACTTC
>NA|TRBJ1-5|NA|TRBV20-1
CSAGTGPQMDQPQHF
TGCAGTGCTGGAACCGGGCCGCAAATGGATCAGCCCCAGCATTTT
>TRBD2|TRBJ2-7|NA|TRBV20-1
CSARNRGRTTYEQYF
TGCAGTGCTAGGAACCGCGGGAGGACCACCTACGAGCAGTACTTC
>NA|TRBJ2-2|NA|TRBV12-3/TRBV12-4
CASSSPLGTWELFF
TGTGCCAGCAGTTCCCCCCTGGGGACCTGGGAGCTGTTTTTT
>NA|TRBJ1-1|NA|TRBV24-1
CATQLKMNTEAFF
TGTGCCACCCAGTTAAAGATGAACACTGAAGCTTTCTTT
>TRBD2|TRBJ2-7|few|TRBV12-3/TRBV12-4
CASTPRTGGEQYF
TGTGCCAGCACTCCTAGGACGGGGGGCGAGCAGTACTTC
>NA|TRBJ1-6|few|TRBV30
CAWGLRGESPLHF
TGTGCCTGGGGACTTCGAGGAGAGTCACCCCTCCACTTT
>NA|TRBJ2-1|few|TRBV18
CASSLNGIPGEQFF
TGTGCCAGCTCATTAAACGGGATTCCCGGTGAGCAGTTCTTC
>NA|TRBJ1-1|few|TRBV20-1
CSARQSLEAFF
TGCAGTGCTAGACAGAGTCTTGAAGCTTTCTTT
>NA|TRBJ2-1|NA|TRBV29-1
CSVERGYNEQFF
TGCAGCGTTGAACGAGGGTACAATGAGCAGTTCTTC
>NA|TRBJ2-7|NA|TRBV7-2
CASSSSAGIYEQYF
TGTGCCAGCAGCTCTTCTGCGGGGATCTACGAGCAGTACTTC
>TRBD1|TRBJ2-1|NA|TRBV4-1
CASSQLDRGLNEQFF
TGCGCCAGCAGCCAACTGGACAGGGGGCTGAATGAGCAGTTCTTC
>NA|TRBJ2-7|NA|TRBV7-6
CASSPGSLGEQYF
TGTGCCAGCAGCCCCGGGTCCCTGGGCGAGCAGTACTTC
>TRBD1|TRBJ1-2|few|TRBV7-8
CASSLRVLRTGSEIGYTF
TGTGCCAGCAGCTTGAGAGTCCTTAGGACAGGTAGCGAGATAGGCTACACCTTC
>TRBD1|TRBJ2-2|few|TRBV27
CASRDRPNTGELFF
TGTGCCAGCCGGGACAGGCCTAACACCGGGGAGCTGTTTTTT
>NA|TRBJ2-3|NA|TRBV6-5
CASGPALITDTQYF
TGTGCCAGCGGACCGGCCCTAATCACAGATACGCAGTATTTT
>NA|TRBJ1-6|NA|TRBV7-2
CASSLWGTEGSPLHF
TGTGCCAGCAGCTTATGGGGGACGGAGGGTTCACCCCTCCACTTT
>NA|TRBJ2-7|NA|TRBV9
CASSLGHLAYEQYF
TGTGCCAGCAGCTTAGGACATCTTGCCTACGAGCAGTACTTC
>TRBD1|TRBJ2-1|NA|TRBV9
CASSAYSGQRQFF
TGTGCCAGCAGCGCGTACTCGGGACAGCGACAGTTCTTC
>NA|TRBJ2-7|few|TRBV5-1
CASSSNTYEQYF
TGCGCCAGCAGCTCCAACACCTACGAGCAGTACTTC
>TRBD2|TRBJ2-1|few|TRBV12-3/TRBV12-4
CASSSGLSGGNEQFF
TGTGCCAGCAGTTCCGGACTAAGCGGGGGTAATGAGCAGTTCTTC